This TCR beta chain was retrieved from a study of chemoradiotherapy in HPV16-positive cancers. Background on the study: A couple of HPV16-positive patients' cells yielded candidate HPV-specific clones and common motifs. Study-level results: Non-HPV-specific T cells did not expand in tumors during treatment, whereas candidate HPV-specific clones and E7-related motifs did. The functional HPV-specific definition rests on just a couple of HPV16-positive patients.

Turning to this clone: Its antigen is not identified.

Produced via immunoSEQ multiplex PCR; TCRdb's table is partial and in-frame only. The profile shows tens of thousands of clones, roughly 82% of them singletons. This TCR was recovered from a human donor with HPV-associated anogenital cancer. Sequenced material: blood, taken from a patient who underwent chemoradiotherapy.

This CDR3 reads CASSNSQETQYF. For the CDR3, the DNA is TGTGCCAGCAGCAACTCTCAAGAGACCCAGTACTTC. The chain links TRBV9 to TRBJ2-5; D remains unclear. In germline, CDR1 is SGDLS, CDR2 YYNGEE. Trimming cost V 4 bases and J 2 bases, with 6 bases left between them. This CDR3 comprises 12 residues.